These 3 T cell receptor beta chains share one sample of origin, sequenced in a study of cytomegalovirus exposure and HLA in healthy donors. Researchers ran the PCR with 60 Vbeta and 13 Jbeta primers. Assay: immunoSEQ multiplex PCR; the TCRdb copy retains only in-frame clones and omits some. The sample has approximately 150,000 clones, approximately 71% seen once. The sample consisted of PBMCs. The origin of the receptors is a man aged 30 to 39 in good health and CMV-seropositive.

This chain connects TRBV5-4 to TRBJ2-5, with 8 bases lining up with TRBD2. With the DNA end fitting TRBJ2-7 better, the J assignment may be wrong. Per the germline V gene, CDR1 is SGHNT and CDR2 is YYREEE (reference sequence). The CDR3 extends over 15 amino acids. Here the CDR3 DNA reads TGTGCCAGCAGCTTGGCGTCGGGGGGGGTCTACGAGCAGTACTTC. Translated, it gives CASSLASGGVYEQYF.

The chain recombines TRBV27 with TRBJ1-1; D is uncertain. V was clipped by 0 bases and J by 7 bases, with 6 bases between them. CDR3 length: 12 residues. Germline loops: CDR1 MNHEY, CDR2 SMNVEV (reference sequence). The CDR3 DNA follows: TGTGCCAGCAGTTTATCCGGAGATGAAGCTTTCTTT. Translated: CASSLSGDEAFF.

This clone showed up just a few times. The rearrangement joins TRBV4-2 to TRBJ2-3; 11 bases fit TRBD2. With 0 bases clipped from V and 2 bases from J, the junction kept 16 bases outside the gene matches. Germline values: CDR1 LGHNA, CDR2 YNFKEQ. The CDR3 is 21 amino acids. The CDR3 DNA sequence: TGTGCCAGCAGCCAAGAGCGACTCCTAGCGGGAGGTGACCTACTCACAGATACGCAGTATTTT. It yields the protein CASSQERLLAGGDLLTDTQYF.